One and the same sample provided the 14 T cell receptor beta chains below, sequenced in a study of control samples from healthy donors and cancer patients. The method was immunoSEQ multiplex PCR; TCRdb's version includes in-frame clones alone and lacks a portion of them. The sample contains 150,000 to 200,000 clones, around nine tenths of which appear only once. Sequenced input: blood. These receptors were obtained from a man aged 18 to 29 in good health.

V is TRBV29-1 and J is TRBJ1-4; 9 bases agree with TRBD1. The V segment lost 2 bases and the J segment 10 bases; nucleotides outside the gene matches: 8. Germline V gene sequence: CDR1 SQVTM, CDR2 ANQGSEA. The CDR3 extends over 14 amino acids. The CDR3 sequence is CSVEPGQGKGKLFF. CDR3 nucleotide sequence: TGCAGCGTTGAACCGGGACAGGGAAAAGGAAAACTGTTTTTT. Variable domain in full (rest from reference TRBV29-1 and TRBJ1-4): SAVISQKPSRDICQRGTSLTIQCQVDSQVTMMFWYRQQPGQSLTLIATANQGSEATYESGFVIDKFPISRPNLTFSTLTVSNMSPEDSSIYLCSVEPGQGKGKLFFGSGTQLSVL.

This chain joins TRBV12-3 or TRBV12-4 and TRBJ2-1; D ambiguous. Trimming took 3 bases from V and 9 from J, leaving 6 bases between them. CDR3 length: 11 residues. The CDR3 region is CASSFNFEQFF. In DNA form, the CDR3 reads TGTGCCAGCAGTTTCAACTTTGAGCAGTTCTTC.

The chain uses TRBV5-6 and TRBJ1-2; possibly TRBD1 for D (5 bases). V lost 0 bases, J lost 8 bases, and 8 bases lay in between. Germline values: CDR1 SGHDT, CDR2 YYEEEE. The CDR3 length is 12 residues. CDR3 DNA sequence: TGTGCCAGCAGCTTGGCCAGGGAAGGCTACACCTTC. Protein product: CASSLAREGYTF.

CDR3 in DNA: TGTGCCAGCAGCGGGGGGGAAGATTGGTCTGAAGCTTTCTTT. Residues: CASSGGEDWSEAFF. The V and J genes are TRBV9 and TRBJ1-1; D might be TRBD1 (5 bases). The germline V and J ends were trimmed by 3 bases and 6 bases, with 15 bases remaining between them. The V gene's germline CDR1 is SGDLS and CDR2 YYNGEE. The CDR3 has 14 residues.

This clone was counted a single time. The rearrangement joins TRBV27 to TRBJ2-3; D is ambiguous. There are 15 residues in the CDR3. CDR1 is MNHEY, CDR2 SMNVEV, per germline (reference sequence). The V gene lost 2 bases and the J gene lost 2 bases, with 11 bases spanning the gap. CDR3 amino acids: CASSLQDPLTDTQYF. The CDR3 nucleotides are TGTGCCAGCAGTTTACAGGACCCCCTCACAGATACGCAGTATTTT.

This sequence joins TRBV11-3 and TRBJ2-3, with D perhaps matching TRBD2 (7 bases). V was shortened by 3 bases and J by 6 bases, with 16 bases between the two germline ends. The CDR3 runs 15 residues. Germline V gene data show CDR1 as SGHNT and CDR2 as YENEEA. The CDR3 region is CASSFEGGSWDTQYF. CDR3 nucleotides: TGTGCCAGCAGCTTCGAGGGGGGGTCATGGGATACGCAGTATTTT.

The J gene is TRBJ1-2, the V gene TRBV6-5, with TRBD1 matching over 9 bases. V trimming: 6 bases; J trimming: 4 bases; junction bases outside the gene matches: 3. CDR3 size: 13 residues. Germline V lookup: CDR1 MNHEY, CDR2 SVGAGI. DNA for the CDR3: TGTGCCAGCAGGAAGACAGGGGGCTATGGCTACACCTTC. Translating it yields CASRKTGGYGYTF.

This chain connects TRBV29-1 to TRBJ2-3; possibly TRBD2 for D (5 bases). Looked up from germline, CDR1 is SQVTM and CDR2 is ANQGSEA. The CDR3 contains 16 residues. The V end lost 1 base, the J end lost 0 bases, and 14 bases lay between the germline ends. The chain's CDR3 is CSVEGLVQRSTDTQYF. CDR3 bases: TGCAGCGTTGAAGGGCTAGTTCAGCGGAGCACAGATACGCAGTATTTT.

V gene TRBV5-4 combines with J gene TRBJ2-2, with D uncertain. This CDR3 is built from 14 residues. V gave up 4 bases and J gave up 0 bases, with 7 bases separating them. The V gene's germline CDR1 is SGHNT and CDR2 YYREEE (reference sequence). CDR3 protein: CASSLPANTGELFF. In DNA, the CDR3 is TGTGCCAGCAGCCTACCGGCGAACACCGGGGAGCTGTTTTTT.

This sequence joins TRBV30 and TRBJ2-2, with 7 bases identical to TRBD2. J was trimmed by 3 bases and V by 1 base; bases with no gene match: 8. Germline assignment: CDR1 GTSNPN and CDR2 SVGIG (reference sequence). The CDR3 has 16 amino acids. The CDR3 reads CAWSAGGDWDTGELFF. DNA for the CDR3: TGTGCCTGGAGTGCTGGGGGGGACTGGGACACCGGGGAGCTGTTTTTT.

J is TRBJ1-3 and V is TRBV6-5, with TRBD1 as a possible D gene (6 bases). Germline loops: CDR1 MNHEY, CDR2 SVGAGI. Deletions cut 6 bases from V and 4 bases from J, with 16 bases between. This CDR3 comprises 15 residues. CDR3 residues: CASRPDRFSGNTIYF. As DNA, the CDR3 is TGTGCCAGCAGGCCCGACAGGTTCTCCGGAAACACCATATATTTT.

This chain joins TRBV13 and TRBJ2-1; 10 bases agree with TRBD2. The CDR3 is 16 amino acids. Per germline, CDR1 PRHDT and CDR2 FYEKMQ (reference sequence). J lost 4 bases, V lost 3 bases, and 6 bases had no gene match. CDR3 sequence: CASSLGLAGAYNEQFF. The DNA for the CDR3 is TGTGCCAGCAGCTTGGGCCTAGCGGGGGCTTACAATGAGCAGTTCTTC.

This chain uses TRBV30 with TRBJ1-6, with a possible D match to TRBD1 (5 bases). V lost 1 base and J 7 bases, leaving 14 bases between the germline ends. Looked up from germline, CDR1 is GTSNPN and CDR2 is SVGIG (reference sequence). The length of the CDR3 is 15 residues. The CDR3 spells CAWSETSWGNSPLHF. Written as DNA, the CDR3 is TGTGCCTGGAGTGAGACTTCCTGGGGGAATTCACCCCTCCACTTT. Filled out from reference TRBV30 and TRBJ1-6, the complete variable domain reads SQTIHQWPATLVQPVGSPLSLECTVEGTSNPNLYWYRQAAGRGLQLLFYSVGIGQISSEVPQNLSASRPQDRQFILSSKKLLLSDSGFYLCAWSETSWGNSPLHFGNGTRLTVT.

The chain has TRBV19 and TRBJ2-3; D is possibly TRBD1 or TRBD2 (5 bases each). CDR1 LNHDA and CDR2 SQIVND come from the germline V gene (reference sequence). This CDR3 is 14 amino acids long. Trimming shortened V by 4 bases and J by 7 bases, and 15 bases separated the two germline ends. CDR3 bases: TGTGCCAGTAGTACCCTCGCAGGGAGCTATACGCAGTATTTT. Residues: CASSTLAGSYTQYF.